This T cell receptor (beta chain) derives from a study of cytomegalovirus exposure and HLA in healthy donors. It was healthy bone marrow donors who served as donors. Primers included in the PCR were 60 Vbeta and 13 Jbeta primers. Sequencing was performed with immunoSEQ multiplex PCR; in TCRdb, only in-frame clones are kept and a portion is missing. The sample has 110,000 to 150,000 clones; 73% are singletons. Trimming left V 6 bases short and J 0 bases short, with 10 bases between. The CDR3 has 14 amino acids. The germline V gene encodes CDR1 SNHLY and CDR2 FYNNEI. V is TRBV2 and J is TRBJ2-3; D not certain. This TCR was recovered from a human donor in good health. Sequencing was carried out using PBMCs. This CDR3 is CASRPSPSTDTQYF. The CDR3 DNA reads as TGTGCCAGCAGGCCGAGCCCGAGCACAGATACGCAGTATTTT.